This T cell receptor beta chain was sequenced in a study of spatial heterogeneity in lung cancer. Study overall: The count of detected beta-chain sequences consistently exceeded that of alpha-chain sequences.

From the 5' RACE reads, TCRdb called clonotypes with MiXCR, one entry per CDR3 protein. The repertoire has 20,000 to 25,000 distinct CDR3 sequences, 5.5% to 8.5% of them found once; the top ten carry approximately 15%. Time point indicated: sample taken at primary tumor resection. No cell sorting; template was whole RNA from tumor, lung tissue or PBMC. This clonotype was detected a few times. There are 12 residues in the CDR3. Per the germline V gene, CDR1 is DFQATT and CDR2 is SNEGSKA (reference sequence). The V end was cut by 7 bases, the J end by 5 bases, with 11 bases between. The gene calls are TRBV20-1 and TRBJ1-4; D is unresolved. This sample comprised PBMCs, obtained at surgery. The receptor's source is a male donor with early-stage non-small cell lung cancer. The CDR3 DNA reads as TGCAGTGTTTCCCTCAGAAATGAAAAACTGTTTTTT. Translated, it gives CSVSLRNEKLFF.